This T cell receptor beta chain was documented in a study of human thymus T cells. Clones were read by immunoSEQ multiplex PCR, and TCRdb kept only the in-frame ones, dropping some. In the table there are about 120,000 clones, around 94% of which are singletons. Resections removed during corrective heart surgery provided the thymus tissue used. Serving as donors were healthy Finnish infants, each of whom was having open corrective surgery for congenital heart defects. In regard to this clone: Its antigen is undetermined.

There are 14 residues in the CDR3. Germline CDR1 is MNHEY and CDR2 is SMNVEV (reference sequence). V lost 5 bases and J lost 6; bases outside the gene matches: 6. Findings of the study overall: Related research reported highly overlapping thymic repertoires among unrelated individuals. Thymic and blood repertoires appeared to carry a bias in their V and J gene usage.

Sequenced: thymus tissue. The receptor's source is a boy less than two years old with a congenital heart defect but otherwise immunologically healthy. V is TRBV27 and J is TRBJ1-5; 8 bases line up with TRBD1. The CDR3 region has the DNA TGTGCCAGCAGTGGGCGACAGGGGACTCAGCCCCAGCATTTT. Translation gives CASSGRQGTQPQHF.